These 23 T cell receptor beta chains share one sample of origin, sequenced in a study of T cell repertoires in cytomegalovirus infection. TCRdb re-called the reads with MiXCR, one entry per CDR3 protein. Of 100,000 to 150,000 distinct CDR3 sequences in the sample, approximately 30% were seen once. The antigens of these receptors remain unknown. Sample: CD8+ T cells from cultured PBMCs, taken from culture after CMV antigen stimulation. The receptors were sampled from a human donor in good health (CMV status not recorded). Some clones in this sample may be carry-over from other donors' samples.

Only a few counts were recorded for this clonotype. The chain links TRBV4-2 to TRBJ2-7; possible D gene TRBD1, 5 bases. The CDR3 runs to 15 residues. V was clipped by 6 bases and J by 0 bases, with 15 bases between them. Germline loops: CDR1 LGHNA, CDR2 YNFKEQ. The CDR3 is CASSHDSRPSYEQYF. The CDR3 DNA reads TGTGCCAGCAGTCACGACAGTAGGCCCTCCTACGAGCAGTACTTC.

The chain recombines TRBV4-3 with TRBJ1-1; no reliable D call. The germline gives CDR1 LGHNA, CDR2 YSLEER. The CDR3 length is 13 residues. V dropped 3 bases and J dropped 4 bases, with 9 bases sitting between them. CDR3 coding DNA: TGCGCCAGCAGCCACGGTTCCCCCACTGAAGCTTTCTTT. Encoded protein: CASSHGSPTEAFF.

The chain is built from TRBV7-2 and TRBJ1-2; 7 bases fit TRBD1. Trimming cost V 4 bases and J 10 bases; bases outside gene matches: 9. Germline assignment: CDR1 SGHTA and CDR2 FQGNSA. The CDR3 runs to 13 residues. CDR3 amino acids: CASSSYGGGDYTF. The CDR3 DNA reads TGTGCCAGCAGCTCTTATGGAGGGGGCGACTACACCTTC. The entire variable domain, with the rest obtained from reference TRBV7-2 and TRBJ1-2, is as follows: GAGVSQSPSNKVTEKGKDVELRCDPISGHTALYWYRQSLGQGLEFLIYFQGNSAPDKSGLPSDRFSAERTGGSVSTLTIQRTQQEDSAVYLCASSSYGGGDYTFGSGTRLTVV.

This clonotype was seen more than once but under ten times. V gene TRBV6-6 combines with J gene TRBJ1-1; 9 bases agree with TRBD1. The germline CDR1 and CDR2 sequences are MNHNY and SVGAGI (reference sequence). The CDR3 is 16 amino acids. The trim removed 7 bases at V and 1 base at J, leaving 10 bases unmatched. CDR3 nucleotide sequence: TGTGCCAGCAATCGGCGGACAGGGGTTCCGAACACTGAAGCTTTCTTT. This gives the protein CASNRRTGVPNTEAFF.

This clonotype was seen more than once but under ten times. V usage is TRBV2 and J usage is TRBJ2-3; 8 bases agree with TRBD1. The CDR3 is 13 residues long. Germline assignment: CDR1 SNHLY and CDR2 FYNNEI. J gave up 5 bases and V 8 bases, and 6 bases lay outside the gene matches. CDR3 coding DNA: TGTGCCAGCCTTGGGACAGGAAGAGATACGCAGTATTTT. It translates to CASLGTGRDTQYF.

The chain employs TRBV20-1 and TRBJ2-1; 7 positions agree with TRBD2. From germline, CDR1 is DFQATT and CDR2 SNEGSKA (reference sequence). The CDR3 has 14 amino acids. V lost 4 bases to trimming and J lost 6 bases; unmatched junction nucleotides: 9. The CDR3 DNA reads TGCAGTGCTACTACTAGCGACCCCGGCAATGAGCAGTTCTTC. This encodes CSATTSDPGNEQFF.

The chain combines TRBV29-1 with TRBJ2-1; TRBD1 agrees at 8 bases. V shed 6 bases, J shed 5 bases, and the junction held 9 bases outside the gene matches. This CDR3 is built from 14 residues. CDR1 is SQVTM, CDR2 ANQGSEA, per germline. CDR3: CSVFRDRKNNEQFF. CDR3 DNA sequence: TGCAGCGTCTTCCGGGACAGGAAAAACAATGAGCAGTTCTTC.

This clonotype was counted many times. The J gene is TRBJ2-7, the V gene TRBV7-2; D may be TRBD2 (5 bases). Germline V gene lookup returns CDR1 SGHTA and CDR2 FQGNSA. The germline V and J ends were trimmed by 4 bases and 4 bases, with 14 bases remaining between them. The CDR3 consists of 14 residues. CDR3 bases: TGTGCCAGCAGCTACCGGAGGACCGGGTACGAGCAGTACTTC. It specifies CASSYRRTGYEQYF. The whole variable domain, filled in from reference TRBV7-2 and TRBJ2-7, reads GAGVSQSPSNKVTEKGKDVELRCDPISGHTALYWYRQSLGQGLEFLIYFQGNSAPDKSGLPSDRFSAERTGGSVSTLTIQRTQQEDSAVYLCASSYRRTGYEQYFGPGTRLTVT.

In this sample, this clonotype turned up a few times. CDR3 region: CASSPRGEGAGEQYF. CDR3 DNA sequence: TGTGCCAGCAGCCCCCGAGGGGAGGGGGCGGGCGAGCAGTACTTC. V is TRBV7-6 and J is TRBJ2-7, with D perhaps given as TRBD1 or TRBD2 (7 bases each). The CDR3 consists of 15 residues. The V and J ends lost 5 bases and 6 bases respectively, with 20 bases between them. Germline CDR1 is SGHVS and CDR2 is FNYEAQ.

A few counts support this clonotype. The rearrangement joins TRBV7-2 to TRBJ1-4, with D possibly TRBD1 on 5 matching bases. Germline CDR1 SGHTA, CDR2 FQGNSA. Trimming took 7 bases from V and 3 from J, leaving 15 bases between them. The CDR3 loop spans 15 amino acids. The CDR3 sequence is CASTSEEQANEKLFF. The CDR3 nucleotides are TGTGCCAGCACCTCGGAGGAACAGGCTAATGAAAAACTGTTTTTT.

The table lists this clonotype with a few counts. The CDR3 DNA reads as TGTGCCAGCAGGGACAGGGGAATCTATAATTCACCCCTCCACTTT. Its protein is CASRDRGIYNSPLHF. This chain uses TRBV2 with TRBJ1-6; 9 positions match TRBD1. Germline V gene data show CDR1 as SNHLY and CDR2 as FYNNEI. The CDR3 is 15 residues long. The V gene end was trimmed by 6 bases and the J gene end by 3 bases; junction bases not matched to a gene: 3.

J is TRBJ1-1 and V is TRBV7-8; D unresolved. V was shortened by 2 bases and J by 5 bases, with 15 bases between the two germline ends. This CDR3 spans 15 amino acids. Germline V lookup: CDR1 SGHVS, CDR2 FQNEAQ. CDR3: CASSLRANRATEAFF. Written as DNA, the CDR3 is TGTGCCAGCAGCTTACGGGCCAATCGGGCAACTGAAGCTTTCTTT.

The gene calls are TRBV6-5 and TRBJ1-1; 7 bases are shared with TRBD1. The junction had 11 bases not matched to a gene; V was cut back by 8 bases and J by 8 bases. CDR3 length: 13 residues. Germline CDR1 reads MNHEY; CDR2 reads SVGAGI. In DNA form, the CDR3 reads TGTGCCAGCCAGCAGGGACAGCGGTCAGAAGCTTTCTTT. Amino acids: CASQQGQRSEAFF.

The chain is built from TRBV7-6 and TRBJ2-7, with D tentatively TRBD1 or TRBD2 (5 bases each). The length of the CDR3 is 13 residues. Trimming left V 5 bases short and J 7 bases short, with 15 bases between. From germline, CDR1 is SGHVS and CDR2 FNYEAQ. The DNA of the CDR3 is TGTGCCAGCAGCCAGCCGGGGACCCAGGAGCAGTACTTC. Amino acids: CASSQPGTQEQYF.

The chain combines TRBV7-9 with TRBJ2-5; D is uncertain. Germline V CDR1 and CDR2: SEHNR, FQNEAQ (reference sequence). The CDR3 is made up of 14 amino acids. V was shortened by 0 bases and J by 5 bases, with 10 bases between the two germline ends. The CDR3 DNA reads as TGTGCCAGCAGCTTAGCGGGTAGCTGGGAGACCCAGTACTTC. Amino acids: CASSLAGSWETQYF.

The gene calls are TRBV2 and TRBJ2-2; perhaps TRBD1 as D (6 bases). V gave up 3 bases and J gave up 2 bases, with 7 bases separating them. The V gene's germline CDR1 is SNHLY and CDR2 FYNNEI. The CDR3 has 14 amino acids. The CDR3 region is CASSDRGNTGELFF. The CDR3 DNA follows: TGTGCCAGCAGTGACAGGGGCAACACCGGGGAGCTGTTTTTT. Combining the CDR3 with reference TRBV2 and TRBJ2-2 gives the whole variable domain EPEVTQTPSHQVTQMGQEVILRCVPISNHLYFYWYRQILGQKVEFLVSFYNNEISEKSEIFDDQFSVERPDGSNFTLKIRSTKLEDSAMYFCASSDRGNTGELFFGEGSRLTVL.

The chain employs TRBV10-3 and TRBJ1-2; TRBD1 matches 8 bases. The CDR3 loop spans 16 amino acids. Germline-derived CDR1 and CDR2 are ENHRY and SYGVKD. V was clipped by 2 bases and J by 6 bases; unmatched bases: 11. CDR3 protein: CAISEQGASMWNGYTF. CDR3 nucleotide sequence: TGTGCCATCAGTGAGCAGGGGGCGAGCATGTGGAATGGCTACACCTTC.

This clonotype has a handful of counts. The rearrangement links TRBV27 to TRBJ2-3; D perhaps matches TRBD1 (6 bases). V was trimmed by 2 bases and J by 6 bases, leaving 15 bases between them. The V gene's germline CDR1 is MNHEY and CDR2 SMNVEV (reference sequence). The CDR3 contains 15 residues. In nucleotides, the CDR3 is TGTGCCAGCAGTTTAGTCGGCAGGGGCCGGGATACGCAGTATTTT. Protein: CASSLVGRGRDTQYF.

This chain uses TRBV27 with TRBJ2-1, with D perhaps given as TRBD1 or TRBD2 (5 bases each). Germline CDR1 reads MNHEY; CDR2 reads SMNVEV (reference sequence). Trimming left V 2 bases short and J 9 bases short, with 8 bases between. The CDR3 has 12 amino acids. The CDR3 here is CASSLGAGEQFF. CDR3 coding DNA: TGTGCCAGCAGTTTAGGGGCGGGTGAGCAGTTCTTC.

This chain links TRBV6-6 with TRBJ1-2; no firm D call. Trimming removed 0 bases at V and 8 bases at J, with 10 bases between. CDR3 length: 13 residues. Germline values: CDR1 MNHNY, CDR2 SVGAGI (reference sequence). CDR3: CASSYSTGGGYTF. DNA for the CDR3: TGTGCCAGCAGTTACTCGACGGGTGGGGGCTACACCTTC.

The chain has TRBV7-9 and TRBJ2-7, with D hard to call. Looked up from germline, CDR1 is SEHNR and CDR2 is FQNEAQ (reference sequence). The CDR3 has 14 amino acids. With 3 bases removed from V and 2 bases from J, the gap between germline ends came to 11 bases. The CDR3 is CASSFSTQPYEQYF. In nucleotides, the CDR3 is TGTGCCAGCAGCTTCAGCACGCAACCCTACGAGCAGTACTTC.

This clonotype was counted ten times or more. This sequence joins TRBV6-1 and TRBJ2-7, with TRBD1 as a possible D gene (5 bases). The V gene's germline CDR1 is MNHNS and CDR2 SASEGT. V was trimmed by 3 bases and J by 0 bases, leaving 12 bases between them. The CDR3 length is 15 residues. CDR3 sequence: CASSEVDKSSYEQYF. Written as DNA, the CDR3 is TGTGCCAGCAGTGAGGTGGACAAAAGCTCCTACGAGCAGTACTTC.

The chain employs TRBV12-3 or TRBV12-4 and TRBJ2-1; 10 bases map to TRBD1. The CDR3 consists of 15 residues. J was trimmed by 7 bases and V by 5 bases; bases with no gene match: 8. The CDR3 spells CASSPRTGGWNEQFF. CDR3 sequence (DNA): TGTGCCAGCAGTCCGAGGACAGGGGGTTGGAATGAGCAGTTCTTC.